The 20 T cell receptor beta chains below all came from one sample that was sequenced in a study of T cells in tuberculosis. The table came from immunoSEQ multiplex PCR; TCRdb's copy has only in-frame clones and leaves some out. The data show more than 40,000 clones, about 95% seen once. Sample: PBMCs. The source of these receptors is a donor between 10 and 35 years old with latent tuberculosis or without tuberculosis infection. Some clones in this sample may be carry-over from other donors' samples.

The chain has TRBV4-2 and TRBJ2-1; 8 bases fit TRBD1. V lost 4 bases and J lost 6; bases outside the gene matches: 5. The germline gives CDR1 LGHNA, CDR2 YNFKEQ. CDR3 length: 14 amino acids. The chain's CDR3 is CASSPDRVSNEQFF. CDR3 nucleotide sequence: TGTGCCAGCAGCCCGGACAGGGTTAGCAATGAGCAGTTCTTC.

V gene TRBV28 combines with J gene TRBJ1-3; TRBD1 matches 7 bases. V was clipped by 5 bases and J by 0 bases; unmatched bases: 10. The CDR3 consists of 17 residues. Germline V lookup: CDR1 MDHEN, CDR2 SYDVKM. CDR3 amino acids: CASSPQTGAVSGNTIYF. The CDR3 region has the DNA TGTGCCAGCAGTCCTCAAACAGGGGCCGTCTCTGGAAACACCATATATTTT.

The rearrangement links TRBV5-1 to TRBJ1-1; D might be TRBD1 (5 bases). V was trimmed by 4 bases and J by 1 base, leaving 8 bases between them. The germline CDR1 and CDR2 sequences are SGHRS and YFSETQ. This CDR3 region has 13 residues. CDR3: CASSPGGNTEAFF. The CDR3 DNA is TGCGCCAGCAGCCCCGGGGGGAACACTGAAGCTTTCTTT.

This clone was recorded once. The V call is TRBV5-4, the J call TRBJ2-5, with a possible D match to TRBD1 (5 bases). Per the germline V gene, CDR1 is SGHNT and CDR2 is YYREEE (reference sequence). V lost 0 bases and J lost 5, with 8 bases in between. CDR3 length equals 13 residues. The CDR3 bases are TGTGCCAGCAGCTTGGGGGGCGGCGAGACCCAGTACTTC. Translating gives CASSLGGGETQYF.

This chain uses TRBV4-3 with TRBJ2-1; 7 positions agree with TRBD1. The V gene's germline CDR1 is LGHNA and CDR2 YSLEER. V was pared by 5 bases and J by 12 bases, with 7 bases of the junction left unmatched. This CDR3 comprises 12 residues. In DNA, the CDR3 is TGCGCCAGCAGCGGCCTAGGGGGCTGGCAGTTCTTC. Protein sequence: CASSGLGGWQFF.

This chain links TRBV28 with TRBJ1-3; D unclear. The germline V gene has CDR1 MDHEN and CDR2 SYDVKM. The CDR3 totals 12 residues. V lost 5 bases, J lost 7 bases, and 9 bases lay in between. The CDR3 DNA reads TGTGCCAGCAGTCTACTGCCGAACACCATATATTTT. The encoded protein is CASSLLPNTIYF. Filled out from reference TRBV28 and TRBJ1-3, the complete variable domain reads DVKVTQSSRYLVKRTGEKVFLECVQDMDHENMFWYRQDPGLGLRLIYFSYDVKMKEKGDIPEGYSVSREKKERFSLILESASTNQTSMYLCASSLLPNTIYFGEGSWLTVV.

The genes are TRBV6-1 and TRBJ1-5; D uncertain. Trimming took off 2 bases at V and 0 bases at J, with 8 bases between the two ends. The CDR3 has 15 residues. Germline CDR1 reads MNHNS; CDR2 reads SASEGT. The CDR3 here is CASSETGYSNQPQHF. For the CDR3, the DNA is TGTGCCAGCAGTGAAACCGGTTATAGCAATCAGCCCCAGCATTTT.

This chain joins TRBV9 and TRBJ2-3; D gene uncertain. The V and J ends lost 3 bases and 2 bases respectively, with 4 bases between them. CDR1 and CDR2 (germline): SGDLS, YYNGEE. The CDR3 covers 12 residues. CDR3 coding DNA: TGTGCCAGCAGCGCCATCACAGATACGCAGTATTTT. Protein product: CASSAITDTQYF.

The V call is TRBV6-1, the J call TRBJ1-2; tentatively, D is TRBD1 (6 bases). Germline-derived CDR1 and CDR2 are MNHNS and SASEGT. The CDR3 totals 13 residues. The ends were cut back, 7 bases at V and 3 bases at J, with 12 bases in the middle. Here the CDR3 reads CASTNYRDYGYTF. CDR3 bases: TGTGCCAGCACTAACTACAGGGACTATGGCTACACCTTC.

The chain is built from TRBV20-1 and TRBJ2-5; possibly TRBD2 for D (5 bases). This CDR3 has 11 residues. V was pared by 6 bases and J by 7 bases, with 12 bases between. Germline CDR1 is DFQATT and CDR2 is SNEGSKA (reference sequence). The CDR3 DNA follows: TGCAGTGCACGGACCCGGGGGACCCAGTACTTC. Its protein product is CSARTRGTQYF.

This clone occurred once. The chain uses TRBV7-9 and TRBJ2-1; D is undetermined. V shed 3 bases and J shed 6 bases, with 6 bases lying between them. This CDR3 comprises 12 residues. Germline V gives CDR1 SEHNR, CDR2 FQNEAQ (reference sequence). The CDR3 sequence: CASSFDSNEQFF. The CDR3 bases are TGTGCCAGCAGCTTCGACTCCAATGAGCAGTTCTTC.

The chain links TRBV28 to TRBJ2-5; possibly TRBD1 for D (6 bases). Germline CDR1 is MDHEN and CDR2 is SYDVKM. The CDR3 is 14 amino acids. The V and J ends lost 6 bases and 3 bases respectively, with 14 bases between them. The CDR3 DNA is TGTGCCAGCAGCCGGTCGGCAGGGGAAGAGACCCAGTACTTC. This gives the protein CASSRSAGEETQYF.

This clone is a singleton in its sample. This rearrangement joins TRBV5-1 to TRBJ2-2; TRBD2 agrees at 9 bases. The CDR3 is 15 amino acids. CDR1 is SGHRS and CDR2 is YFSETQ in the germline V gene. Germline trimming cut 0 bases from V and 7 bases from J; bases unmatched to any gene: 4. The CDR3 loop is CASSLGSSGIGELFF. CDR3 DNA sequence: TGCGCCAGCAGCTTGGGGTCTAGCGGGATCGGGGAGCTGTTTTTT.

V is TRBV6-5 and J is TRBJ1-1; D is unresolved. The CDR3 has 14 residues. The germline gives CDR1 MNHEY, CDR2 SVGAGI. V was trimmed by 6 bases and J by 4 bases, leaving 15 bases between them. In DNA form, the CDR3 reads TGTGCCAGCAGATCGGAGTTGGGAGGCACTGAAGCTTTCTTT. Protein product: CASRSELGGTEAFF.

V is TRBV4-1 and J is TRBJ1-2, with TRBD1 as a possible D gene (6 bases). The CDR3 covers 15 residues. Germline CDR1 MGHRA, CDR2 YSYEKL. The germline V and J ends were trimmed by 1 base and 2 bases, with 11 bases remaining between them. CDR3 residues: CASSQGRQANYGYTF. CDR3 sequence (DNA): TGCGCCAGCAGCCAAGGGCGACAGGCCAACTATGGCTACACCTTC.

V is TRBV4-1 and J is TRBJ2-7, with 9 nucleotides matching TRBD2. CDR3 length equals 14 residues. CDR1 and CDR2 from the germline V gene are MGHRA and YSYEKL. V dropped 1 base and J dropped 6; count of bases not matched to a gene: 4. The CDR3 DNA reads TGCGCCAGCAGCCAAGCACTAGCGGGCGTCGAGCAGTACTTC. Protein sequence: CASSQALAGVEQYF.

This rearrangement joins TRBV5-6 to TRBJ1-1; D is unresolved. V dropped 0 bases and J dropped 3 bases, with 9 bases sitting between them. CDR3 length equals 14 residues. Germline assignment: CDR1 SGHDT and CDR2 YYEEEE. CDR3 amino acids: CASSLDSGYTEAFF. Here the CDR3 DNA reads TGTGCCAGCAGCTTGGATTCGGGGTACACTGAAGCTTTCTTT.

The chain has TRBV4-2 and TRBJ2-1, with D tentatively TRBD1 (5 bases). The CDR3 is made up of 15 amino acids. Germline V gene data show CDR1 as LGHNA and CDR2 as YNFKEQ. V lost 0 bases and J 4 bases, leaving 10 bases between the germline ends. The DNA for the CDR3 is TGTGCCAGCAGCCAAGAGGGCCCAGGGTACAATGAGCAGTTCTTC. Translation gives CASSQEGPGYNEQFF.

The CDR3 sequence: CASSQDTGIGYEQYF. The CDR3 region has the DNA TGCGCCAGCAGCCAAGATACAGGGATCGGCTACGAGCAGTACTTC. The chain carries TRBV4-3 and TRBJ2-7, with a weak D call TRBD1 (6 bases). Trimming took 0 bases from V and 3 from J, leaving 12 bases between them. The CDR3 spans 15 residues. The germline V gene has CDR1 LGHNA and CDR2 YSLEER.

The rearrangement links TRBV28 to TRBJ1-3; D is undetermined. CDR1 MDHEN and CDR2 SYDVKM come from the germline V gene. V gave up 1 base and J gave up 6 bases, with 16 bases separating them. This CDR3 contains 16 residues. In DNA form, the CDR3 reads TGTGCCAGCAGTTTATACAGCCCCCTGATGGAAAACACCATATATTTT. Amino acids: CASSLYSPLMENTIYF.